The 32 T cell receptor beta chains below come from one sample, sequenced in a study of CD8+ T cells in alopecia areata. RNA extraction was followed by reverse transcription into cDNA, which acted as the sequencing template. Using immunoSEQ multiplex PCR, the repertoire was profiled, and TCRdb retains in-frame clones only, with some absent. The repertoire holds about 210,000 clones, with approximately 40% as singletons. Treatment of the sample: oral pan-JAK inhibitor, 5-10 mg twice daily. The sequences come from CD4+ T cells sorted from blood, collected around week 36, from a patient treated with tofacitinib. The receptors stem from a human donor with alopecia areata.

The CDR3 is CSVAGYPDTGELFF. The CDR3 DNA sequence: TGCAGCGTGGCAGGGTACCCGGACACCGGGGAGCTGTTTTTT. The gene calls are TRBV29-1 and TRBJ2-2; a weak D match, TRBD1 (5 bases). Germline V CDR1 and CDR2: SQVTM, ANQGSEA. This CDR3 spans 14 amino acids. V lost 6 bases and J 3 bases, leaving 14 bases between the germline ends.

The J gene is TRBJ2-6, the V gene TRBV28; D not certain. This CDR3 region has 14 residues. CDR1 and CDR2 from the germline V gene are MDHEN and SYDVKM. Trimming removed 1 base at V and 1 base at J, with 2 bases between. The CDR3 here is CASSLSSGANVLTF. CDR3 bases: TGTGCCAGCAGTTTATCTTCTGGGGCCAACGTCCTGACTTTC.

This sequence joins TRBV4-3 and TRBJ2-2; the D is unclear. CDR3 length: 15 amino acids. V lost 4 bases and J 1 base, leaving 10 bases between the germline ends. The V gene's germline CDR1 is LGHNA and CDR2 YSLEER. The CDR3 coding sequence is TGCGCCAGCAGCCGCGACCTAATGAACACCGGGGAGCTGTTTTTT. Protein product: CASSRDLMNTGELFF.

The table lists this clone with a few counts. The chain couples TRBV11-2 to TRBJ2-5; D not resolved. Germline CDR1 and CDR2: SGHAT and FQNNGV. The CDR3 has 12 residues. Trimming removed 5 bases from V and 7 bases from J, with 11 bases in between. CDR3 DNA sequence: TGTGCCAGCAGCGTAAACGCCGTGACCCAGTACTTC. It translates to CASSVNAVTQYF.

This clone has a count of ten or more. The V gene is TRBV7-2, the J gene TRBJ1-2; D is possibly TRBD1 (5 bases). The ends were cut back, 1 base at V and 8 bases at J, with 14 bases in the middle. Germline CDR1 is SGHTA and CDR2 is FQGNSA. This CDR3 comprises 14 residues. CDR3 sequence reads: CASSLERQGLGYTF. The CDR3 bases are TGTGCCAGCAGCTTAGAGCGCCAGGGATTAGGCTACACCTTC.

This clone was detected only a few times. The genes are TRBV29-1 and TRBJ2-3; tentatively, D is TRBD1 or TRBD2 (5 bases each). The CDR3 has 12 residues. The ends were cut back, 7 bases at V and 2 bases at J, with 10 bases in the middle. Germline-derived CDR1 and CDR2 are SQVTM and ANQGSEA. For the CDR3, the DNA is TGCAGCGCCCGGGACCCCACAGATACGCAGTATTTT. Translating gives CSARDPTDTQYF.

V and J are TRBV30 and TRBJ2-4; 7 bases align to TRBD2. With 6 bases clipped from V and 3 bases from J, the junction kept 2 bases outside the gene matches. CDR1 GTSNPN and CDR2 SVGIG come from the germline V gene (reference sequence). CDR3 length: 12 amino acids. The CDR3 sequence: CACSGVKNIQYF. In DNA, the CDR3 is TGTGCCTGCAGCGGGGTCAAAAACATTCAGTACTTC. Variable domain in full (rest from reference TRBV30 and TRBJ2-4): SQTIHQWPATLVQPVGSPLSLECTVEGTSNPNLYWYRQAAGRGLQLLFYSVGIGQISSEVPQNLSASRPQDRQFILSSKKLLLSDSGFYLCACSGVKNIQYFGAGTRLSVL.

A few counts support this clone. This sequence joins TRBV6-6 and TRBJ2-3; weak D call: TRBD1 (5 bases). The CDR3 runs 13 residues. Deletions cut 9 bases from V and 4 bases from J, with 14 bases between. CDR1 MNHNY and CDR2 SVGAGI come from the germline V gene (reference sequence). CDR3 region: CASIPKGADTQYF. The CDR3 DNA follows: TGTGCCAGTATCCCAAAAGGGGCAGATACGCAGTATTTT.

The chain joins TRBV29-1 to TRBJ2-1; 7 nucleotides line up with TRBD2. This CDR3 has 18 amino acids. The trim removed 4 bases at V and 1 base at J, leaving 16 bases unmatched. The germline CDR1 and CDR2 sequences are SQVTM and ANQGSEA. CDR3 amino acids: CSVATMAELARSYNEQFF. The CDR3 coding sequence is TGCAGCGTTGCGACCATGGCTGAACTAGCGCGTTCCTACAATGAGCAGTTCTTC.

Many counts were recorded for this clone. The genes are TRBV7-8 and TRBJ2-7; D gene unclear. The CDR3 totals 13 residues. The V end lost 4 bases, the J end lost 3 bases, and 10 bases lay between the germline ends. Germline V lookup: CDR1 SGHVS, CDR2 FQNEAQ. The CDR3 reads CASSSGRRYEQYF. The CDR3, as DNA: TGTGCCAGCAGCTCCGGTCGGCGCTACGAGCAGTACTTC. Full variable domain (remainder filled in from reference TRBV7-8 and TRBJ2-7): GAGVSQSPRYKVAKRGQDVALRCDPISGHVSLFWYQQALGQGPEFLTYFQNEAQLDKSGLPSDRFFAERPEGSVSTLKIQRTQQEDSAVYLCASSSGRRYEQYFGPGTRLTVT.

In its sample, this clone was seen a few times. V usage is TRBV27 and J usage is TRBJ1-2, with D unclear. Trimming took off 3 bases at V and 8 bases at J, with 16 bases between the two ends. CDR3 length: 14 residues. Germline loops: CDR1 MNHEY, CDR2 SMNVEV (reference sequence). The CDR3 DNA reads TGTGCCAGCAGTTTCCTAACCCCCGGAGGGGGCTACACCTTC. It specifies CASSFLTPGGGYTF.

The chain joins TRBV27 to TRBJ1-5; D unresolved. Germline V CDR1 and CDR2: MNHEY, SMNVEV (reference sequence). The CDR3 has 15 residues. V gave up 6 bases and J gave up 6 bases, with 18 bases separating them. In DNA, the CDR3 is TGTGCCAGCAGCTCCATGGGCCTGGGTCTTCAGCCCCAGCATTTT. Residues: CASSSMGLGLQPQHF.

V gene TRBV7-2 combines with J gene TRBJ2-3, with 7 bases identical to TRBD1. There are 15 residues in the CDR3. Unmatched junction bases numbered 3, after V lost 2 bases and J lost 1 base. Looked up from germline, CDR1 is SGHTA and CDR2 is FQGNSA. Here the CDR3 DNA reads TGTGCCAGCAGCTTAAACGGACAGGGCACAGATACGCAGTATTTT. The encoded protein is CASSLNGQGTDTQYF.

This clone has only a few counts. The chain joins TRBV4-1 to TRBJ1-1; no clear D. The CDR3 is made up of 14 amino acids. The germline gives CDR1 MGHRA, CDR2 YSYEKL. V was clipped by 4 bases and J by 4 bases, with 13 bases between them. CDR3 residues: CASSPVEILTEAFF. DNA for the CDR3: TGCGCCAGCAGCCCCGTTGAAATACTCACTGAAGCTTTCTTT.

This clone was found a few times. V and J are TRBV29-1 and TRBJ2-2; D gene unclear. Germline V gives CDR1 SQVTM, CDR2 ANQGSEA. Trimming cost V 7 bases and J 6 bases, with 9 bases left between them. The CDR3 is 11 residues long. CDR3 nucleotide sequence: TGCAGCGCGCGGTTGGCCGGGGAGCTGTTTTTT. Protein product: CSARLAGELFF.

This chain uses TRBV30 with TRBJ2-5, with D uncertain. Per the germline V gene, CDR1 is GTSNPN and CDR2 is SVGIG (reference sequence). Trimming stripped 3 bases from V and 0 bases from J, with 8 bases between. The CDR3 spans 13 residues. The CDR3 region is CAWRASNQETQYF. The DNA of the CDR3 is TGTGCCTGGAGAGCATCCAACCAAGAGACCCAGTACTTC.

The V and J genes are TRBV30 and TRBJ1-5; TRBD1 matches 8 bases. V trimming: 2 bases; J trimming: 6 bases; junction bases outside the gene matches: 9. The CDR3 has 15 amino acids. The germline gives CDR1 GTSNPN, CDR2 SVGIG (reference sequence). CDR3 DNA: TGTGCCTGGAGTTCCTCGACAGGGGTCGGTCAGCCCCAGCATTTT. Translated, it gives CAWSSSTGVGQPQHF.

This clone has more than one count but fewer than ten. The chain carries TRBV4-2 and TRBJ2-5; the D gene could be TRBD1 or TRBD2 (5 bases each). Trimming pared 0 bases from V and 1 base from J, leaving 9 bases between. Germline lookup yields CDR1 LGHNA and CDR2 YNFKEQ. This CDR3 has 15 residues. This CDR3 is CASSQDPGRQETQYF. Written as DNA, the CDR3 is TGTGCCAGCAGCCAAGATCCGGGGCGCCAAGAGACCCAGTACTTC.

This chain connects TRBV27 to TRBJ2-5; D gene unclear. CDR3 length equals 12 residues. Germline lookup yields CDR1 MNHEY and CDR2 SMNVEV (reference sequence). V lost 5 bases, J lost 5 bases, and 9 bases lay in between. In DNA form, the CDR3 reads TGTGCCAGCAGTAGGGTCGGGGAGACCCAGTACTTC. It encodes CASSRVGETQYF.

The CDR3 bases are TGTGCCAGCAGCACGACAGGGGTGGAGACCCAGTACTTC. Amino acids: CASSTTGVETQYF. J is TRBJ2-5 and V is TRBV5-4, with TRBD1 matching over 8 bases. This CDR3 region has 13 residues. Trimming took 4 bases from V and 5 from J; bases not matched to a gene: 4. Germline CDR1 is SGHNT and CDR2 is YYREEE (reference sequence).

This sequence joins TRBV7-9 and TRBJ1-5, with D perhaps TRBD1 (5 bases). The V gene's germline CDR1 is SEHNR and CDR2 FQNEAQ (reference sequence). Trimming pared 5 bases from V and 4 bases from J, leaving 12 bases between. The CDR3 has 14 amino acids. The CDR3 region is CASSQLGGNQPQHF. The CDR3 DNA reads TGTGCCAGCAGCCAGCTGGGGGGGAATCAGCCCCAGCATTTT.

The CDR3: CASSQDGLASYEQYF. For the CDR3, the DNA is TGCGCCAGCAGCCAAGACGGTCTAGCGTCCTACGAGCAGTACTTC. The chain links TRBV4-1 to TRBJ2-7, with a tentative D call TRBD2 (6 bases). This CDR3 has 15 residues. The V and J ends lost 0 bases and 1 base respectively, with 10 bases between them. The germline V gene encodes CDR1 MGHRA and CDR2 YSYEKL.

There are a few counts of this clone. The same CDR3 can be traced to other DNA sequences in this sample. This chain uses TRBV28 with TRBJ1-5; D not resolved. The CDR3 runs 11 residues. The germline CDR1 and CDR2 sequences are MDHEN and SYDVKM. Trimming cost V 4 bases and J 4 bases, with 2 bases left between them. CDR3 protein: CASSYNQPQHF. The CDR3 DNA follows: TGTGCCAGCAGTTATAATCAGCCCCAGCATTTT.

This clone was observed a few times. The same CDR3 also results from other DNA sequences found in this sample. The V gene is TRBV7-2, the J gene TRBJ1-1; a possible D gene is TRBD1 (6 bases). Germline V gene lookup returns CDR1 SGHTA and CDR2 FQGNSA. The CDR3 has 13 residues. Trimming stripped 2 bases from V and 7 bases from J, with 11 bases between. CDR3 sequence: CASSLLGQLEAFF. Written as DNA, the CDR3 is TGTGCCAGCAGCTTATTGGGACAACTTGAAGCTTTCTTT.

This sequence joins TRBV20-1 and TRBJ2-7; no clear D gene. V was cut by 0 bases and J by 7 bases, with 7 bases left in between. Looked up from germline, CDR1 is DFQATT and CDR2 is SNEGSKA (reference sequence). This CDR3 is 11 amino acids long. The DNA for the CDR3 is TGCAGTGCTAGAGATGCGGATGAGCAGTACTTC. This encodes CSARDADEQYF.

The chain carries TRBV2 and TRBJ2-4; D may be TRBD2 (6 bases). The V gene's germline CDR1 is SNHLY and CDR2 FYNNEI. The V end was cut by 3 bases, the J end by 0 bases, with 6 bases between. The CDR3 runs 14 residues. CDR3: CASSEGLAKNIQYF. In DNA, the CDR3 is TGTGCCAGCAGTGAGGGACTAGCCAAAAACATTCAGTACTTC.

J is TRBJ2-3 and V is TRBV7-3, with unresolved D. The V and J ends lost 5 bases and 2 bases respectively, with 8 bases between them. Germline values: CDR1 SGHTA, CDR2 FQGTGA. This CDR3 is 13 amino acids long. The CDR3 region has the DNA TGTGCCAGCAGCCTTGCCGTCACAGATACGCAGTATTTT. Protein product: CASSLAVTDTQYF.

The V gene is TRBV5-1, the J gene TRBJ2-1; TRBD2 matches 10 bases. This CDR3 spans 16 amino acids. Germline lookup yields CDR1 SGHRS and CDR2 YFSETQ. The V gene end was trimmed by 5 bases and the J gene end by 5 bases; junction bases not matched to a gene: 10. In nucleotides, the CDR3 is TGCGCCAGCAGGTTCACCAGCGGGAGGGCCGACAATGAGCAGTTCTTC. It codes for CASRFTSGRADNEQFF.

V usage is TRBV2 and J usage is TRBJ2-2; 10 bases fit TRBD2. Trimming removed 6 bases from V and 1 base from J; junction bases left unmatched: 5. Per germline, CDR1 SNHLY and CDR2 FYNNEI. The CDR3 consists of 16 residues. This CDR3 is CASRAGLALNTGELFF. The CDR3 nucleotides are TGTGCCAGCAGGGCGGGACTAGCGCTGAACACCGGGGAGCTGTTTTTT.

This clone has a handful of counts. The sample holds other DNA sequences that translate to the same CDR3. This chain connects TRBV7-3 to TRBJ2-1, with 9 bases identical to TRBD2. Looked up from germline, CDR1 is SGHTA and CDR2 is FQGTGA. This CDR3 is 15 amino acids long. The V and J ends lost 3 bases and 4 bases, in that order; junction bases with no gene match: 4. The CDR3 loop reads CASSLTTSGYNEQFF. CDR3 DNA sequence: TGTGCCAGCAGCTTGACGACTAGCGGATACAATGAGCAGTTCTTC.

The chain is built from TRBV29-1 and TRBJ1-1; unclear D gene. The V and J ends lost 5 bases and 3 bases respectively, with 4 bases between them. CDR1 is SQVTM and CDR2 is ANQGSEA in the germline V gene. The CDR3 has 10 amino acids. In DNA, the CDR3 is TGCAGCGTTCAGCACACTGAAGCTTTCTTT. Its translation: CSVQHTEAFF.

The V call is TRBV29-1, the J call TRBJ1-5; no clear D. Germline loops: CDR1 SQVTM, CDR2 ANQGSEA. The V and J ends lost 0 bases and 7 bases respectively, with 7 bases between them. The CDR3 extends over 12 amino acids. The CDR3 region has the DNA TGCAGCGTTGAAGACCCGGGACAGCCCCAGCATTTT. The encoded protein is CSVEDPGQPQHF.